The next 18 T cell receptor beta chains were all read from a single sample in a study of T cell clonality in common variable immunodeficiency (dated by TCRdb to about 2015). Library method: the immunoSEQ multiplex PCR assay. TCRdb provides this immuneACCESS table in a form limited to in-frame rearrangements. Some clones are lacking; in checked studies, under half of them reflect an unresolved V gene, and why the rest are absent is not known. This sample shows 35,000 to 55,000 clones, and none of them turns up only once. The top ten constitute about 0.68% of the sample. Sequences were obtained from peripheral blood mononuclear cells. The receptors originated from a person aged 18-70 years in good health.

On this clone: The junction and the germline gene differ at one end; a read error may be behind it. Read coverage stops 3 residues before the CDR3 terminus; the germline J gene supplies the remainder. The genes are TRBV18 and TRBJ2-2; D remains unclear. CDR1 KGHSH and CDR2 LQKENI come from the germline V gene. This CDR3 is 17 amino acids long. The CDR3 is CASSPPLRAPNTGELFF. CDR3 DNA, as far as it was read: TGTGCCAGTTCACCGCCACTTAGGGCACCGAACACCGGGGAG.

This clone was seen many times. The read terminates 3 residues ahead of where the CDR3 ends, so the germline J gene completes it. The chain employs TRBV4-2 and TRBJ2-1; no firm D call. Germline CDR1 and CDR2: LGHNA and YNFKEQ. This CDR3 is 18 amino acids long. Deletions cut 3 bases from V and 2 bases from J, with 20 bases between. The CDR3: CASSHYPQVAITYNEQFF. The sequenced part of the CDR3 DNA is TGTGCCAGCAGCCATTACCCCCAAGTGGCCATTACCTACAATGAG.

This clone was recorded many times. The read is 3 residues too short to cover the CDR3 end, so that end is filled in from the germline J gene. V usage is TRBV27 and J usage is TRBJ1-2; 10 bases map to TRBD1. The length of the CDR3 is 14 residues. V shed 5 bases and J 7 bases; nucleotides not matched to a gene: 7. Looked up from germline, CDR1 is MNHEY and CDR2 is SMNVEV (reference sequence). Partial CDR3 DNA: TGTGCCAGCAGTGAGACAGGGGGCCTAGGTGGC. Encoded protein: CASSETGGLGG. The full CDR3 reads CASSETGGLGGYTF.

This clone occurred many times. The CDR3 end falls 3 residues outside the read, so it is completed with the germline J gene. The chain couples TRBV7-3 to TRBJ2-2; D is unclear. The ends were cut back, 6 bases at V and 5 bases at J, with 10 bases in the middle. Per germline, CDR1 SGHTA and CDR2 FQGTGA. The CDR3 is 13 residues long. CDR3 amino acids: CASSRAGTGELFF. The covered CDR3 bases are TGTGCCAGCAGTCGCGCCGGGACCGGGGAG.

This clone was recorded at least ten times. With the read ending 3 residues before the CDR3 end, the germline J gene is used to fill in that end. The V call is TRBV5-4, the J call TRBJ2-1; 8 positions agree with TRBD2. Trimming removed 5 bases from V and 6 bases from J; junction bases left unmatched: 7. Germline CDR1 is SGHNT and CDR2 is YYREEE (reference sequence). CDR3 size: 14 residues. The sequenced CDR3 bases are TGTGCCAGCAGTCCTTACCGGGGGGGCAATGAG. It specifies CASSPYRGGNE. The complete CDR3 sequence is CASSPYRGGNEQFF.

Ten or more counts support this clone. The sequenced fragment ends 3 residues before the CDR3 boundary, so the rest is inferred from the germline J gene. The chain employs TRBV24-1 and TRBJ2-5; 16 nucleotides match TRBD2. There are 15 residues in the CDR3. Per the germline V gene, CDR1 is KGHDR and CDR2 is SFDVKD. The V segment lost 9 bases and the J segment 4 bases; nucleotides outside the gene matches: 4. The CDR3 spells CATGTSGGARETQYF. CDR3 DNA, as far as it was read: TGTGCCACCGGGACTAGCGGGGGGGCAAGAGAGACC.

In its sample, this clone was seen many times. The missing CDR3 end, 3 residues past where the read stops, is filled in from the germline J gene. The chain is built from TRBV5-4 and TRBJ1-6, with no clear D. Trimming shortened V by 4 bases and J by 7 bases, and 15 bases separated the two germline ends. The CDR3 extends over 15 amino acids. The germline gives CDR1 SGHNT, CDR2 YYREEE (reference sequence). The CDR3 DNA, read in part, is TGTGCCAGCAGCGCCGACGCACCTAGGAATTCACCC. The encoded protein is CASSADAPRNSP. The CDR3, in full, reads CASSADAPRNSPLHF.

Note on this clone: The read stops 3 residues short of the end of the CDR3; the missing end is completed from the germline J gene. V is TRBV5-1 and J is TRBJ1-2, with 9 bases fitting TRBD1. The CDR3 is 15 amino acids. V lost 0 bases to trimming and J lost 7 bases; unmatched junction nucleotides: 7. In germline, CDR1 is SGHRS, CDR2 YFSETQ. The sequenced part of the CDR3 DNA is TGCGCCAGCAGCTTGGGGGACAGGGTCCCGTCTGGC. Translation: CASSLGDRVPSG. The whole CDR3 protein is CASSLGDRVPSGYTF. The variable domain in full, with the rest retrieved from reference TRBV5-1 and TRBJ1-2, is KAGVTQTPRYLIKTRGQQVTLSCSPISGHRSVSWYQQTPGQGLQFLFEYFSETQRNKGNFPGRFSGRQFSNSRSEMNVSTLELGDSALYLCASSLGDRVPSGYTFGSGTRLTVV.

This clone appeared many times. With the read ending 3 residues before the CDR3 end, the germline J gene is used to fill in that end. This chain links TRBV11-3 with TRBJ2-7, with TRBD2 as a possible D gene (6 bases). Germline V gives CDR1 SGHNT, CDR2 YENEEA. The V end lost 1 base, the J end lost 4 bases, and 11 bases lay between the germline ends. The CDR3 covers 14 residues. Here the CDR3 reads CASSLGRAGYEQYF. CDR3 DNA, as far as it was read: TGTGCCAGCAGCTTAGGGAGGGCGGGTTACGAG. Full variable domain (rest looked up from reference TRBV11-3 and TRBJ2-7): EAGVVQSPRYKIIEKKQPVAFWCNPISGHNTLYWYLQNLGQGPELLIRYENEEAVDDSQLPKDRFSAERLKGVDSTLKIQPAELGDSAVYLCASSLGRAGYEQYFGPGTRLTVT.

This clone appeared many times. The DNA ends 3 residues before the CDR3 does, and the rest of the CDR3 is filled in from the germline J gene. The chain employs TRBV5-1 and TRBJ1-2, with 10 nucleotides matching TRBD1. J was trimmed by 4 bases and V by 4 bases; bases with no gene match: 7. The CDR3 covers 15 residues. Germline-derived CDR1 and CDR2 are SGHRS and YFSETQ. The CDR3 spells CASSAGQGVSYGYTF. The CDR3 bases that were read are TGCGCCAGCAGCGCCGGACAGGGGGTGAGCTATGGC.

This clone came up many times. The germline gene is not matched at one end of the junction; a read error may be the cause. Coverage ceases 3 residues before the CDR3 finishes, and the germline J gene fills in the end. The J gene is TRBJ2-2, the V gene TRBV19, with 12 bases lining up with TRBD2. Germline lookup yields CDR1 LNHDA and CDR2 SQIVND (reference sequence). The CDR3 spans 16 residues. The sequenced CDR3 bases are TGTGCCAGTAGTGCCCGGACTAGCGGGGCCACCGGGGTG. Amino acids: CASSARTSGATGV. The full CDR3 sequence reads CASSARTSGATGVLFF.

Many counts were recorded for this clone. The CDR3 DNA, read in part, is TGTGCCAGCAGCCCGGGGGACAGGGGCTCACCC. It codes for CASSPGDRGSP. The entire CDR3 reads CASSPGDRGSPLHF. The chain couples TRBV7-3 to TRBJ1-6; 10 nucleotides match TRBD1. Coverage ceases 3 residues before the CDR3 finishes, and the germline J gene fills in the end. The CDR3 has 14 residues. Germline lookup yields CDR1 SGHTA and CDR2 FQGTGA. The V and J ends lost 5 bases and 10 bases, in that order; junction bases with no gene match: 5.

In its sample, this clone was seen many times. From the germline J gene comes the end of the CDR3, since the read stops 3 residues before it. The chain recombines TRBV11-3 with TRBJ2-2, with TRBD1 matching over 9 bases. The CDR3 runs to 14 residues. V lost 4 bases, J lost 7 bases, and 4 bases stayed unmatched. From germline, CDR1 is SGHNT and CDR2 YENEEA. CDR3 bases read: TGTGCCAGCAGCTACAGGGGGCGCAACGGGGAG. Translation gives CASSYRGRNGE. The CDR3 in full is CASSYRGRNGELFF. Together with reference TRBV11-3 and TRBJ2-2, the CDR3 gives the full variable domain: EAGVVQSPRYKIIEKKQPVAFWCNPISGHNTLYWYLQNLGQGPELLIRYENEEAVDDSQLPKDRFSAERLKGVDSTLKIQPAELGDSAVYLCASSYRGRNGELFFGEGSRLTVL.

This clone occurred many times. The CDR3 protein is CSAGGTDRYQPQHF. CDR3 DNA (partial): TGCAGTGCTGGGGGGACAGATCGCTATCAGCCC. The V gene is TRBV20-1, the J gene TRBJ1-5, with 7 bases matching TRBD1. The read comes to an end 3 residues before the CDR3 does, leaving the germline J gene to fill in the end. Germline values: CDR1 DFQATT, CDR2 SNEGSKA (reference sequence). Trimming took 5 bases from V and 5 from J; bases not matched to a gene: 9. CDR3 length: 14 residues.

This clone turned up a few times. The read terminates 3 residues ahead of where the CDR3 ends, so the germline J gene completes it. The rearrangement links TRBV25-1 to TRBJ2-3, with a tentative D call TRBD2 (7 bases). Germline V gene lookup returns CDR1 MGHDK and CDR2 SYGVNS. The CDR3 totals 13 residues. V lost 10 bases and J 8 bases, leaving 19 bases between the germline ends. The CDR3 loop reads CATSLGGAPTQYF. The sequenced CDR3 bases are TGTGCCACTTCTTTGGGGGGGGCCCCTACG.

This clone occurred many times. The sequence runs out 3 residues before the end of the CDR3; the remainder is reconstructed from the germline J gene. The rearrangement uses TRBV6-4 and TRBJ2-1; 8 bases match TRBD2. Looked up from germline, CDR1 is MRHNA and CDR2 is SNTAGT. CDR3 length equals 14 residues. The ends lost 2 bases at V and 7 bases at J; junction bases unmatched: 4. CDR3 bases read: TGTGCCAGCAGTGACACAGGCGGGGGGAATGAG. It yields the protein CASSDTGGGNE. In full, the CDR3 reads CASSDTGGGNEQFF.

This clone was observed at least ten times. Partial CDR3 DNA: TGTGCCTGGAGCAGGGGGCTAGCGGGGCCCTCCTACGAG. Its protein product is CAWSRGLAGPSYE. The complete CDR3 reads CAWSRGLAGPSYEQYF. The rearrangement uses TRBV30 and TRBJ2-7, with TRBD2 as a possible D gene (9 bases). The sequence runs out 3 residues before the end of the CDR3; the remainder is reconstructed from the germline J gene. Between the trimmed V and J ends, which lost 3 bases and 0 bases, there was a span of 18 bases. Germline values: CDR1 GTSNPN, CDR2 SVGIG (reference sequence). The CDR3 is made up of 16 amino acids.

This clone was picked up many times. Read sequence stops 3 residues before the CDR3 end, and the germline J gene provides the missing end. The chain is built from TRBV7-2 and TRBJ1-2; no reliable D call. Per the germline V gene, CDR1 is SGHTA and CDR2 is FQGNSA. V lost 1 base to trimming and J lost 4 bases, with 10 bases between them. This CDR3 is built from 14 residues. The CDR3 is CASSLVARSYGYTF. The sequenced part of the CDR3 DNA is TGTGCCAGCAGCTTAGTAGCACGGTCCTATGGC.